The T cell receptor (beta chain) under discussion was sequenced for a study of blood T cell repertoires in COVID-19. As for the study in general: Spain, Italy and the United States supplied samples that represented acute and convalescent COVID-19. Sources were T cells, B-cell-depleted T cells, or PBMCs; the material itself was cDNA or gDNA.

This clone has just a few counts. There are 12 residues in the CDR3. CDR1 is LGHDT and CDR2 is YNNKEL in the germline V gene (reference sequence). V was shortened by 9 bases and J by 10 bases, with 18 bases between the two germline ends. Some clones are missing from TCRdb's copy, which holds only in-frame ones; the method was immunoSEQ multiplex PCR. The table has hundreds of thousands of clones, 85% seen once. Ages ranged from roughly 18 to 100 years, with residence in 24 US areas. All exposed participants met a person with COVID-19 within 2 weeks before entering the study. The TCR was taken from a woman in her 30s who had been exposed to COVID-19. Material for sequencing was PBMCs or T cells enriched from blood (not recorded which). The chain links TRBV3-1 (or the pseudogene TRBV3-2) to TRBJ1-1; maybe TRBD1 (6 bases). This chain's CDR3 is CASSSLHRVAFF. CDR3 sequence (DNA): TGTGCCAGTAGCTCTCTTCACAGGGTAGCTTTCTTT.